A single sample is the source of the 26 T cell receptor beta chains below, sequenced in a study of regulatory T cells in long-lasting Graves disease. HTBI primers from iRepertoire and Arm-PCR of CDR3 regions yielded the TCR beta libraries. One entry per CDR3 protein results from TCRdb running MiXCR on the multiplex PCR reads. The data hold 560,000 or so distinct CDR3 sequences, with about 15% observed a single time. Time point in this sample: newly diagnosed GD, antithyroid drugs for less than 3 months. From PBMCs, RNA was extracted and then used to make the TCR library. Another study also made use of these data, one on T cells in Graves' hyperthyroidism and ophthalmopathy.

The sequenced sample was peripheral blood mononuclear cells (PBMCs), obtained at new diagnosis, from a patient treated with antithyroid drugs. The source of these receptors is a man aged 18 to 30 with Graves disease.

As for this clonotype: Given a much more abundant clone one base away, this may be a read error. The chain joins TRBV12-3 or TRBV12-4 to TRBJ1-1; TRBD1 aligns across 7 bases. V lost 3 bases, J lost 1 base, and 11 bases stayed unmatched. The CDR3 contains 17 residues. CDR3 loop: CASSFYWATGRNTEAFF. The CDR3, as DNA: TGTGCCAGCAGTTTTTATTGGGCGACAGGGAGGAACACTGAAGCTTTCTTT.

This clonotype was found many times. V and J are TRBV30 and TRBJ1-1; D is uncertain. Trimming removed 4 bases at V and 0 bases at J, with 9 bases between. Germline CDR1 is GTSNPN and CDR2 is SVGIG (reference sequence). The CDR3 is made up of 13 amino acids. CDR3 loop: CAWKRRMNTEAFF. The CDR3 DNA sequence: TGTGCCTGGAAAAGACGGATGAACACTGAAGCTTTCTTT.

The gene calls are TRBV2 and TRBJ2-3; D uncertain. This CDR3 has 14 amino acids. V was trimmed by 2 bases and J by 4 bases, leaving 10 bases between them. The germline gives CDR1 SNHLY, CDR2 FYNNEI. CDR3 sequence reads: CASSETSYPDTQYF. The CDR3 DNA reads as TGTGCCAGCAGTGAAACCTCCTACCCAGATACGCAGTATTTT.

This clonotype has a count of ten or more. This chain joins TRBV28 and TRBJ2-3; D is uncertain. The V end was cut by 7 bases, the J end by 6 bases, with 14 bases between. The CDR3 sequence is 13 residues long. CDR1 MDHEN and CDR2 SYDVKM come from the germline V gene. This CDR3 reads CASIASDDDTQYF. The CDR3 coding sequence is TGTGCCAGCATAGCCTCGGATGACGATACGCAGTATTTT.

The chain is built from TRBV12-3 or TRBV12-4 and TRBJ1-5, with TRBD1 identical over 9 bases. J gave up 4 bases and V 6 bases, and 4 bases lay outside the gene matches. The CDR3 spans 14 residues. The CDR3 sequence: CASRLTGGNQPQHF. In DNA, the CDR3 is TGTGCCAGCAGATTGACAGGGGGGAATCAGCCCCAGCATTTT.

The J gene is TRBJ2-1, the V gene TRBV4-2; 7 bases are a match to TRBD1. The closer fit of TRBJ2-5 to the DNA end suggests the J call may be wrong. The germline gives CDR1 LGHNA, CDR2 YNFKEQ. The CDR3 sequence is 15 residues long. CDR3 coding DNA: TGTGCCAGCAGCCAATTTAAGGGGGCTGGGGAGACCCAGTACTTC. This encodes CASSQFKGAGETQYF.

This clonotype was recorded many times. The chain carries TRBV2 and TRBJ1-1, with D possibly TRBD1 on 5 matching bases. CDR1 SNHLY and CDR2 FYNNEI come from the germline V gene. Trimming took off 3 bases at V and 4 bases at J, with 15 bases between the two ends. The CDR3 loop spans 15 amino acids. CDR3 coding DNA: TGTGCCAGCAGTGAGAGGGGTGGTAGGGGCACTGAAGCTTTCTTT. This encodes CASSERGGRGTEAFF.

On this clonotype: A single base separates this from a much larger clone, so it may be a read error. This chain connects TRBV2 to TRBJ1-1, with 8 bases identical to TRBD1. Germline loops: CDR1 SNHLY, CDR2 FYNNEI. This CDR3 comprises 16 residues. CDR3 sequence reads: CASSELPGGMNTEASF. CDR3 DNA: TGTGCCAGCAGTGAGCTCCCAGGGGGCATGAACACTGAAGCTTCCTTT.

At least ten counts were recorded for this clonotype. One junction end does not reproduce the germline sequence, and a read error may be involved. CDR3 coding DNA: TGTGCCTGGAGTGTAGAGCCAGCAGCCTTC. Protein product: CAWSVEPAAF. The rearrangement joins TRBV30 to TRBJ2-1; D is unresolved. The germline gives CDR1 GTSNPN, CDR2 SVGIG (reference sequence). This CDR3 has 10 amino acids.

The sample holds many counts of this clonotype. The chain is built from TRBV2 and TRBJ1-1; D uncertain. The CDR3 sequence is 12 residues long. Germline assignment: CDR1 SNHLY and CDR2 FYNNEI. V lost 5 bases and J lost 2, with 6 bases in between. This chain's CDR3 is CASSSENTEAFF. The CDR3 DNA is TGTGCCAGCAGTTCCGAAAACACTGAAGCTTTCTTT.

The table lists this clonotype with a few counts. This rearrangement joins TRBV20-1 to TRBJ1-1; a weak D match, TRBD1 (6 bases). CDR3 length equals 14 residues. The V end lost 0 bases, the J end lost 4 bases, and 12 bases lay between the germline ends. Germline V lookup: CDR1 DFQATT, CDR2 SNEGSKA (reference sequence). The CDR3 loop reads CSARDVRGGTEAFF. CDR3 DNA sequence: TGCAGTGCTAGAGATGTCAGGGGTGGCACTGAAGCTTTCTTT.

This clonotype was detected many times. This chain joins TRBV30 and TRBJ2-5; weak D call: TRBD2 (5 bases). Germline CDR1 GTSNPN, CDR2 SVGIG (reference sequence). With 3 bases removed from V and 7 bases from J, the gap between germline ends came to 12 bases. The CDR3 is 12 residues long. CDR3 residues: CAWRDYRVTQYF. Written as DNA, the CDR3 is TGTGCCTGGAGAGACTACCGGGTGACCCAGTACTTC.

This sequence joins TRBV9 and TRBJ2-5, with D perhaps being TRBD1 or TRBD2 (7 bases each). Germline assignment: CDR1 SGDLS and CDR2 YYNGEE. Trimming shortened V by 0 bases and J by 4 bases, and 13 bases separated the two germline ends. The length of the CDR3 is 15 residues. DNA for the CDR3: TGTGCCAGCAGCGTAGGCAGGGGGGGAAGAGAGACCCAGTACTTC. Protein sequence: CASSVGRGGRETQYF.

The table lists this clonotype with many counts. The genes are TRBV30 and TRBJ2-7, with TRBD2 identical over 15 bases. V was pared by 5 bases and J by 6 bases, with 2 bases of the junction left unmatched. The CDR3 sequence is 13 residues long. Germline V CDR1 and CDR2: GTSNPN, SVGIG (reference sequence). Written as DNA, the CDR3 is TGTGCCTGGGTGGGACTAGCGGGAGGCGAGCAGTACTTC. Translated: CAWVGLAGGEQYF.

This clonotype has a count of ten or more. The genes are TRBV6-1 and TRBJ2-7, with D possibly TRBD2 on 6 matching bases. V was trimmed by 5 bases and J by 2 bases, leaving 16 bases between them. Germline V gives CDR1 MNHNS, CDR2 SASEGT. The CDR3 totals 15 residues. CDR3 region: CASSPPGLRAYEQYF. The CDR3 nucleotides are TGTGCCAGCAGTCCCCCGGGACTCCGAGCCTACGAGCAGTACTTC.

The table lists this clonotype with many counts. J is TRBJ2-7 and V is TRBV27; TRBD2 might be the D (6 bases). V was shortened by 4 bases and J by 2 bases, with 12 bases between the two germline ends. CDR3 size: 14 residues. In germline, CDR1 is MNHEY, CDR2 SMNVEV (reference sequence). The chain's CDR3 is CASSYGSGAYEQYF. In DNA form, the CDR3 reads TGTGCCAGCAGTTATGGTAGCGGAGCCTACGAGCAGTACTTC.

The V and J genes are TRBV7-9 and TRBJ2-2; D call uncertain. Trimming shortened V by 1 base and J by 3 bases, and 18 bases separated the two germline ends. Germline assignment: CDR1 SEHNR and CDR2 FQNEAQ (reference sequence). The CDR3 covers 18 residues. For the CDR3, the DNA is TGTGCCAGCAGCTTAGACGCAGGTTTTCTTGGTCACACCGGGGAGCTGTTTTTT. Translating gives CASSLDAGFLGHTGELFF.

This clonotype has more than one count but fewer than ten. J is TRBJ1-5 and V is TRBV18; 8 bases fit TRBD1. The CDR3 has 17 residues. Germline trimming cut 1 base from V and 6 bases from J; bases unmatched to any gene: 11. CDR1 is KGHSH and CDR2 is LQKENI in the germline V gene. The CDR3 here is CASSPLSGRGLVQPQHF. CDR3 nucleotide sequence: TGTGCCAGCTCACCACTTTCGGGCAGGGGGCTCGTTCAGCCCCAGCATTTT. The full variable domain, with the rest looked up from reference TRBV18 and TRBJ1-5, is NAGVMQNPRHLVRRRGQEARLRCSPMKGHSHVYWYRQLPEEGLKFMVYLQKENIIDESGMPKERFSAEFPKEGPSILRIQQVVRGDSAAYFCASSPLSGRGLVQPQHFGDGTRLSIL.

Concerning this clonotype: This may be a read error: a much more frequent sequence differs by one nucleotide. The rearrangement uses TRBV27 and TRBJ2-7; 15 nucleotides agree with TRBD2. Germline-derived CDR1 and CDR2 are MNHEY and SMNVEV (reference sequence). This CDR3 has 16 amino acids. The CDR3: CASSSGLAGGLGEQCF. In DNA form, the CDR3 reads TGTGCCAGCAGTTCCGGACTAGCGGGAGGGCTTGGGGAGCAGTGCTTC.

At least ten counts were recorded for this clonotype. The chain couples TRBV30 to TRBJ2-3; 7 positions match TRBD1. Germline-derived CDR1 and CDR2 are GTSNPN and SVGIG (reference sequence). After removal of 4 bases from V and 1 base from J, the junction contained 5 bases not matched to a gene. The CDR3 is 14 residues long. The CDR3 DNA follows: TGTGCCTGGAAACAGGGGTACGGCACAGATACGCAGTATTTT. It translates to CAWKQGYGTDTQYF.

This clonotype was seen more than once but under ten times. The chain employs TRBV6-1 and TRBJ2-7, with TRBD2 matching 10 bases. The CDR3 extends over 13 amino acids. J gave up 2 bases and V 11 bases, and 6 bases lay outside the gene matches. Germline CDR1 MNHNS, CDR2 SASEGT. The CDR3 DNA reads TGTGCCGCCAGGCTAGCGGGGGCCTACGAGCAGTACTTC. It translates to CAARLAGAYEQYF.

This clonotype was found many times. V is TRBV6-1 and J is TRBJ2-6; possible D gene TRBD1, 6 bases. Trimming stripped 4 bases from V and 0 bases from J, with 25 bases between. Germline CDR1 is MNHNS and CDR2 is SASEGT. This CDR3 comprises 21 residues. The CDR3 loop is CASSGGPGQGRGSSGANVLTF. As DNA, the CDR3 is TGTGCCAGCAGTGGGGGGCCCGGACAAGGTAGGGGAAGCTCTGGGGCCAACGTCCTGACTTTC.

This clonotype occurred many times. The V and J genes are TRBV27 and TRBJ2-3; D unclear. Germline V CDR1 and CDR2: MNHEY, SMNVEV (reference sequence). The CDR3 sequence is 13 residues long. Trimming took off 4 bases at V and 1 base at J, with 6 bases between the two ends. CDR3 residues: CASSYPRTDTQYF. The DNA of the CDR3 is TGTGCCAGCAGTTACCCCCGCACAGATACGCAGTATTTT.

In this sample, this clonotype turned up many times. This chain links TRBV12-3 or TRBV12-4 with TRBJ1-1, with unresolved D. This CDR3 region has 13 residues. V shed 3 bases and J shed 10 bases, with 15 bases lying between them. CDR3 bases: TGTGCCAGCAGTTTTTCCAGCGCAGGTCGAGCTTTCTTT. Translated, it gives CASSFSSAGRAFF.

The chain has TRBV25-1 and TRBJ2-2; TRBD2 matches at 9 bases. Germline loops: CDR1 MGHDK, CDR2 SYGVNS. The CDR3 extends over 16 amino acids. Unmatched junction bases numbered 9, after V lost 4 bases and J lost 6 bases. CDR3 residues: CASSATGTSIPGELFF. The CDR3 region has the DNA TGTGCCAGCAGTGCTACCGGGACTAGCATTCCCGGGGAGCTGTTTTTT. Full variable domain (rest looked up from reference TRBV25-1 and TRBJ2-2): EADIYQTPRYLVIGTGKKITLECSQTMGHDKMYWYQQDPGMELHLIHYSYGVNSTEKGDLSSESTVSRIRTEHFPLTLESARPSHTSQYLCASSATGTSIPGELFFGEGSRLTVL.

The chain carries TRBV7-2 and TRBJ2-3, with 8 bases lining up with TRBD1. The CDR3 has 13 residues. With V trimmed by 5 bases and J by 14 bases, 12 bases remained unmatched. Germline CDR1 and CDR2: SGHTA and FQGNSA. DNA for the CDR3: TGTGCCAGCAGCCCTTCGTCAAGACAGGGGAGGTATTTT. This encodes CASSPSSRQGRYF. The full variable domain, with the rest looked up from reference TRBV7-2 and TRBJ2-3, is GAGVSQSPSNKVTEKGKDVELRCDPISGHTALYWYRQSLGQGLEFLIYFQGNSAPDKSGLPSDRFSAERTGGSVSTLTIQRTQQEDSAVYLCASSPSSRQGRYFGPGTRLTVL.